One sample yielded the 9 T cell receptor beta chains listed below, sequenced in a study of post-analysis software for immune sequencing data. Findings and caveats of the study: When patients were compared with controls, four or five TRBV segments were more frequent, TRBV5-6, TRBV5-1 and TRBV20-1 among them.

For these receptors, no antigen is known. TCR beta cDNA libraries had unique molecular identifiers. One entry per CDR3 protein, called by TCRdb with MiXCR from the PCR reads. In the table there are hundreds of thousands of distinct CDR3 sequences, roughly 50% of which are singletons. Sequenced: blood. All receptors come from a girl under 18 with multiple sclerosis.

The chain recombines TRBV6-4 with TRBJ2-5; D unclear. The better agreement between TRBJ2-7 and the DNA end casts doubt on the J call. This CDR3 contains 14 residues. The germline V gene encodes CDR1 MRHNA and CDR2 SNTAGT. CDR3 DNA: TGTGCCAGCAGTATAGGCCCCCGCCGCGGCGAGCAGTACTTC. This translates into CASSIGPRRGEQYF.

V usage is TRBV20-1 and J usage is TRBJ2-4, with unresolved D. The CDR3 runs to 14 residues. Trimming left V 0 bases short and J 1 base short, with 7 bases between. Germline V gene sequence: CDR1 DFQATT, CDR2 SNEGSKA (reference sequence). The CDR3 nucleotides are TGCAGTGCTAGAGATCCTCTGGCCAAAAACATTCAGTACTTC. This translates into CSARDPLAKNIQYF.

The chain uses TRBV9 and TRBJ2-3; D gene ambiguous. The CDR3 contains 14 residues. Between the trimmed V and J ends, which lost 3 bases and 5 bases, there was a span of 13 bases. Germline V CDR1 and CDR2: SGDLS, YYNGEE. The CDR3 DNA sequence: TGTGCCAGCAGCGCACTAAATTCCAGAGATACGCAGTATTTT. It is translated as CASSALNSRDTQYF.

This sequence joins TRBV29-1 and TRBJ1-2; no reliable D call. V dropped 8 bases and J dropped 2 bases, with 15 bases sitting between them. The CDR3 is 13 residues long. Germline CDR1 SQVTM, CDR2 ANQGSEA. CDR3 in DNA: TGCAGCATCTCGAACGGTGGGAACTATGGCTACACCTTC. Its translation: CSISNGGNYGYTF.

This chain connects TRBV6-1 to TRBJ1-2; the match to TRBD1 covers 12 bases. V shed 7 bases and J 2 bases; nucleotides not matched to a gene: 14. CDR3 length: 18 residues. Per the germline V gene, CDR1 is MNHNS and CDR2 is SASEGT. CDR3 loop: CASNRAGTGGANNYGYTF. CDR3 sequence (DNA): TGTGCCAGCAATCGAGCCGGGACAGGGGGCGCCAACAACTATGGCTACACCTTC.

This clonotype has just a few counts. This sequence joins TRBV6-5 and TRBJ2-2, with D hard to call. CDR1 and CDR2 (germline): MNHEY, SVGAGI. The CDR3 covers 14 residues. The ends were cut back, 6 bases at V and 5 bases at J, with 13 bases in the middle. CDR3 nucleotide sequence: TGTGCCAGCAGCTCAGCCCTCCGGACCGGGGAGCTGTTTTTT. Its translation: CASSSALRTGELFF.

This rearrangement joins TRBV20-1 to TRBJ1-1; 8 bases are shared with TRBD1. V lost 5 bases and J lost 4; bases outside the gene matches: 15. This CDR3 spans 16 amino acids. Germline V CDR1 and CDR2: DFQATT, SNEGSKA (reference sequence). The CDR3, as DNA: TGCAGTGCTCCCCGGACAGGGTCTCTGGTCGGCACTGAAGCTTTCTTT. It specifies CSAPRTGSLVGTEAFF.

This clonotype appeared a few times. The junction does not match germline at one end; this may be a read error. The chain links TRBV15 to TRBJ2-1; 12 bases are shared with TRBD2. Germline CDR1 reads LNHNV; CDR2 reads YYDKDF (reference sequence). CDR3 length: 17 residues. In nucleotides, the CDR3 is TGTGCCACCAGTGGTCTAGCGGGAGGGGAGTCCTACAATGGGCAGTTCTTC. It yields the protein CATSGLAGGESYNGQFF.

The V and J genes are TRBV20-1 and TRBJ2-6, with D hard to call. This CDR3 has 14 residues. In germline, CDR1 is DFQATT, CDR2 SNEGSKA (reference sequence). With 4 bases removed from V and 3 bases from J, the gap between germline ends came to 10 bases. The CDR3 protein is CSAMEPLGANVLTF. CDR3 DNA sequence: TGCAGTGCTATGGAGCCCCTTGGGGCCAACGTCCTGACTTTC.